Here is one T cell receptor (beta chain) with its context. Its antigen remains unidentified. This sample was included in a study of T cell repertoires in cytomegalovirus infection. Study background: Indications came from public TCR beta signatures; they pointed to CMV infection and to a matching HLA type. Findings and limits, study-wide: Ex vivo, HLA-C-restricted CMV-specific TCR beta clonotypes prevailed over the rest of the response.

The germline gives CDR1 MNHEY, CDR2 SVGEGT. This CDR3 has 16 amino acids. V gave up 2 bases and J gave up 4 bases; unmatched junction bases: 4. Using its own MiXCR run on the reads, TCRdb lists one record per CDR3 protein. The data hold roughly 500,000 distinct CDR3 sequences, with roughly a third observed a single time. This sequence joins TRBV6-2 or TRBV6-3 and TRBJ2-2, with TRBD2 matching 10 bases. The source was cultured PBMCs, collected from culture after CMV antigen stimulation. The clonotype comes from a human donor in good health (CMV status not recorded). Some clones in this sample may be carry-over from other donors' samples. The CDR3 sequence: CASSYLPSGSTGELFF. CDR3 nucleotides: TGTGCCAGCAGTTACCTTCCTAGCGGGAGCACCGGGGAGCTGTTTTTT.